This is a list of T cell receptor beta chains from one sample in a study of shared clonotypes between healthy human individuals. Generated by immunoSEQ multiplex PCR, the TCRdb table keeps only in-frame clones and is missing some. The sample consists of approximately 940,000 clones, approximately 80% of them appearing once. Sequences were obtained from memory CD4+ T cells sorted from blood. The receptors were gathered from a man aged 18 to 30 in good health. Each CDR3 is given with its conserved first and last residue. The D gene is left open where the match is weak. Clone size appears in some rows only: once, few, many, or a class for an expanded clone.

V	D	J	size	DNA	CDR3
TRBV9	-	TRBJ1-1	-	TGTGCCAGCAGCGTAGCGTGGGGGGCGCTGGGCGGCACTGAAGCTTTCTTT	CASSVAWGALGGTEAFF
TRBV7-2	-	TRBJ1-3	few	TGTGCCAGCAGCTATTCAACTCCCTCCTCTGGAAACACCATATATTTT	CASSYSTPSSGNTIYF
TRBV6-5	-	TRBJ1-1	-	TGTGCCAGCGGTGGGTGGGCTGAAGCTTTCTTT	CASGGWAEAFF
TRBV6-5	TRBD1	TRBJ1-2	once	TGTGCCAGCAGTTACTCGGGACAGTCGACCTATGGCTACACCTTC	CASSYSGQSTYGYTF
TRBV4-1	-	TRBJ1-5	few	TGCGCCAGCAGCCAAGATAACCCTAACTTT	CASSQDNPNF
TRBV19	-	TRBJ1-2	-	TGTGCCAGTCGAGACCCAGGGACGTATGGCTACACCTTC	CASRDPGTYGYTF
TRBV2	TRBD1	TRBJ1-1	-	TGTGCCAGCCTAATACAGGGGGCGTATACTGAAGCTTTCTTT	CASLIQGAYTEAFF
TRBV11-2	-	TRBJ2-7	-	TGTGCCAGCAGCACCCAGACAGGCGCCTACGAGCAGTACTTC	CASSTQTGAYEQYF
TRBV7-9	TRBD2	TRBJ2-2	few	TGTGCCAGCAGCTTTGCGGGGGTTACCGGGGAGCTGTTTTTT	CASSFAGVTGELFF
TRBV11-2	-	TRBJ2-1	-	TGTGCCAGCAGCTTAGGGGTCCAAAGGAATGAGCAGTTCTTC	CASSLGVQRNEQFF
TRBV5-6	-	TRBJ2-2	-	TGTGCCAGCTGTCTGAGGGATTGTGGGGAGCTGTTTTTT	CASCLRDCGELFF
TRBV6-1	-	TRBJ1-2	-	TGTGCCACCCTTAGACTCACCTCCCATGGCTACACCTTC	CATLRLTSHGYTF
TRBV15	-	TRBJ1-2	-	TGTGCCACCAGCCAGTCTTTGCAGGGAGATGGCTACACCTTC	CATSQSLQGDGYTF
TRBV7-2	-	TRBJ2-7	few	TGTGCCAGCAGCCCTACGACGGCCTACGAGCAGTACTTC	CASSPTTAYEQYF
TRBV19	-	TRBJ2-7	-	TGTGCCAGTAGTACGCTTGGACCGCTTCTCGAGCAGTACTTC	CASSTLGPLLEQYF
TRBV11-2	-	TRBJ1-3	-	TGTGCCAGCAGCTTGGGGACAAGGGGAAACACCATATATTTT	CASSLGTRGNTIYF
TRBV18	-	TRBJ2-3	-	TGTGCCAGCTCCCCGGGTTTGGAAAGCACAGATACGCAGTATTTT	CASSPGLESTDTQYF
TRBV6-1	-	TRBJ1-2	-	TGTGCCAGCAGTGAAGGGATGGGGGGCGGCTACACCTTC	CASSEGMGGGYTF
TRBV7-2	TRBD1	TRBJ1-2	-	TGTGCCAGCAGCGCGGGACAGGACAACTATGGCTACACCTTC	CASSAGQDNYGYTF
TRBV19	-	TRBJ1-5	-	TGTGCCAGTAGTAGGCGGCAGACCAATCAGCCCCAGCATTTT	CASSRRQTNQPQHF
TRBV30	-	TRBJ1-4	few	TGTGCCTGGAAACAGGGCGTGGGGCATGAAAAACTGTTTTTT	CAWKQGVGHEKLFF
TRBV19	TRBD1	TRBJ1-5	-	TGTGCCAGTACCCCGGGACAGGGCAATCAGCCCCAGCATTTT	CASTPGQGNQPQHF
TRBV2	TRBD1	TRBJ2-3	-	TGTGCCAGCAGTCCGGGACAGGGCACAGATACGCAGTATTTT	CASSPGQGTDTQYF
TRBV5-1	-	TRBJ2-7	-	TGCGCCAGCAGCCCTACGAACTCCTACGAGCAGTACTTC	CASSPTNSYEQYF
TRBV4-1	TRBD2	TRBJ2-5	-	TGCGCCAGCAGCCAGGAGACTAGCGGGGGACAAGAGACCCAGTACTTC	CASSQETSGGQETQYF
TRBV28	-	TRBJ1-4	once	TGTGCCAGCAGTTTAGGGGGCGCTAATGAAAAACTGTTTTTT	CASSLGGANEKLFF
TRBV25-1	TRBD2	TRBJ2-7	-	TGTGCCAGCGGGTCGGGAGGGAAATACGAGCAGTACTTC	CASGSGGKYEQYF
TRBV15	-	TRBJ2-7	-	TGTGCCACCAGCAGAGAGAGGGGGGCTTACGAGCAGTACTTC	CATSRERGAYEQYF
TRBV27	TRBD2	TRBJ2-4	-	TGTGCCAGCAGTTCCCAGGGACTAGTGAAAAACATTCAGTACTTC	CASSSQGLVKNIQYF
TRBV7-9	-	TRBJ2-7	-	TGTGCCAGCAGCTTCAGGGACTACGAGCAGTACTTC	CASSFRDYEQYF
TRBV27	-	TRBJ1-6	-	TGTGCCAGCAGTCTAAGACAAGCTAATTCACCCCTCCACTTT	CASSLRQANSPLHF
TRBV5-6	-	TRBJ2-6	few	TGTGCCAGCAGCATGCGGGGGCTGGAAGGGGCCAACGTCCTGACTTTC	CASSMRGLEGANVLTF
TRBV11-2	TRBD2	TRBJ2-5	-	TGTGCCAGCAGTTCCTTGCGGGGGAGGCAAGAGACCCAGTACTTC	CASSSLRGRQETQYF
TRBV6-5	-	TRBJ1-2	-	TGTGCCAGCAGTTACTCGGGGGGGGGCTATGGCTACACCTTC	CASSYSGGGYGYTF
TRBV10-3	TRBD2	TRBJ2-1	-	TGTGCCATCAGCGCGACTAGCGGGAGTGGGTATGAGCAGTTCTTC	CAISATSGSGYEQFF
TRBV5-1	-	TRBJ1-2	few	TGCGCCAGCAGCATCGTCGGGGGAGCTAACTATGGCTACACCTTC	CASSIVGGANYGYTF
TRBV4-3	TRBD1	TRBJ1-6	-	TGCGCCAGCAGCCAAGAGTGGACGGGACAGGGGAATTCACCCCTCCACTTT	CASSQEWTGQGNSPLHF
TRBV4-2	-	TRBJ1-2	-	TGTGCCAGCAGAAAGGACACAGGGTTGACCTATGGCTACACCTTC	CASRKDTGLTYGYTF
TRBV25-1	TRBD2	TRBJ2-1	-	TGTGCCAGCTCCTTCGGGACTAGCCTTACGAATGAGCAGTTCTTC	CASSFGTSLTNEQFF
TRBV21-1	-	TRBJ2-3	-	TGTGCCAGCAGCCAACCCCTAGATACGCAGTATTTT	CASSQPLDTQYF
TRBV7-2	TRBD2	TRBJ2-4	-	TGTGCCAGCAGCCCTGGACTAGCGGGAGTGATTCAGTACTTC	CASSPGLAGVIQYF
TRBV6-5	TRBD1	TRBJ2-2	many	TGTGCCAGCAGTTCCGGGACAGGCACCGGGGAGCTGTTTTTT	CASSSGTGTGELFF
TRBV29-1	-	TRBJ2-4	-	TGCAGCGTTGAAGGAGGGGTCAGAAACATTCAGTACTTC	CSVEGGVRNIQYF
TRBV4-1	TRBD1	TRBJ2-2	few	TGCGCCAGCTGCCCGGGTCAGGACAGGTTAACGGAGCTGTTTTTT	CASCPGQDRLTELFF
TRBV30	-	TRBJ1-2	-	TGTGCCTGGAGTGTCTCGACAGCACTAACCTATGGCTACACCTTC	CAWSVSTALTYGYTF
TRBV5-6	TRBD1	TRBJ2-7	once	TGTGCCAGCAGGGCGCAGGGGGTCACCTACGAGCAGTACTTC	CASRAQGVTYEQYF
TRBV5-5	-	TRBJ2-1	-	TGTGCCAGCAGCTTCGTGGACCTGGCCTTTGAGCAGTTCTTC	CASSFVDLAFEQFF
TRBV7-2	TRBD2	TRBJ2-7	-	TGTGCCAGCAGCCAGGCCCCGGGAGGACTCTACGAGCAGTACTTC	CASSQAPGGLYEQYF
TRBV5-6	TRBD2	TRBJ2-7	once	TGTGCCAGCACAGTCCCTGGTAGCGGGTCACACGAGCAGTACTTC	CASTVPGSGSHEQYF
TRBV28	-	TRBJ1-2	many	TGTGCCAGCAGCGTTACCCGGGGCCAGGGGACCTATGGCTACACCTTC	CASSVTRGQGTYGYTF
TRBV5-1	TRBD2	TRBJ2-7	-	TGCGCCAGCAGCGATCTAGCGGGAGAAATCTACGAGCAGTACTTC	CASSDLAGEIYEQYF
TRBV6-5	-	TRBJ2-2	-	TGTGCCAGCAGTTGGGCTAACACCGGGGAGCTGTTTTTT	CASSWANTGELFF
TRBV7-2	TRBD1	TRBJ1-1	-	TGTGCCAGCAGCGGAGACAGGGGGCAGGCTGAAGCTTTCTTT	CASSGDRGQAEAFF
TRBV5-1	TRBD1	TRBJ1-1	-	TGCGCCAGCAGCTCAACTACAGGGGCACGCACTCCCTACATGAACACTGAAGCTTTCTTT	CASSSTTGARTPYMNTEAFF
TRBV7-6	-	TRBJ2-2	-	TGTGCCAGCAGCTTAGCGGAGTCTGCCGGGGAGCTGTTTTTT	CASSLAESAGELFF